Sequencing of this T cell receptor beta chain was carried out in a study of human T cells and chemical hapten exposure. Study background: Patch tests applied 0.01% DPC to the upper back, read at 6 days. Patients, predominantly female, presented with alopecia areata, totalis or universalis. Notes on the study in general: DPC sensitization left the count of TCRs above 1 in 1000 unchanged.

Ten or more counts support this clonotype. Its antigen is undetermined. V gave up 5 bases and J gave up 2 bases, with 11 bases separating them. The CDR3 is 14 amino acids. Stated time point: pre-sensitization, week 0. The treatment here: therapeutic diphenylcyclopropenone sensitization with weekly scalp DPC. From whole blood left unfractionated, total RNA was extracted. MiXCR, applied by TCRdb to the RACE reads, yields one record per CDR3 protein. The table has about 120,000 distinct CDR3 sequences, roughly 12% seen once. J is TRBJ2-3 and V is TRBV12-3 or TRBV12-4; TRBD1 is a possible D gene (5 bases). This material consisted of whole blood, taken in connection with sensitization to the hapten diphenylcyclopropenone (DPC). The sequence came from a woman aged 18-35 years with alopecia areata. Some clones in this sample may be carry-over from other donors' samples. CDR3 sequence (DNA): TGTGCCAGCAGTAGACAGAGATCCACAGATACGCAGTATTTT. Amino acid sequence: CASSRQRSTDTQYF.